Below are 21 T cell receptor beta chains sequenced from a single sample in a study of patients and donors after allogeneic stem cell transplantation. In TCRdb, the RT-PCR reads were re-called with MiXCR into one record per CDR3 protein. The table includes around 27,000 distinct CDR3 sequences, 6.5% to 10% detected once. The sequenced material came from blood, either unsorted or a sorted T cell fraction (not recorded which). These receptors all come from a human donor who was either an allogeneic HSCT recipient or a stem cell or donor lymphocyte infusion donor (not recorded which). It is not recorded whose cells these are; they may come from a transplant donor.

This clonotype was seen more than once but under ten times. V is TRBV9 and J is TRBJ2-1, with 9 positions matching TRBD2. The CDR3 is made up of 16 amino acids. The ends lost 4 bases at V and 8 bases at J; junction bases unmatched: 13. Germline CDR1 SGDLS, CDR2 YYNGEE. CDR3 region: CASSPLFSSGRYEQFF. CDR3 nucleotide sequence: TGTGCCAGCAGCCCCCTCTTTAGTAGCGGGAGATATGAGCAGTTCTTC.

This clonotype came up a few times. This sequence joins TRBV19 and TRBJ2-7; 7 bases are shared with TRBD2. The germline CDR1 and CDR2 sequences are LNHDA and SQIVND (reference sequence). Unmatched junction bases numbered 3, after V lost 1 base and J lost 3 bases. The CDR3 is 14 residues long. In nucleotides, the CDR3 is TGTGCCAGTAGTATAGTCCCTAGCGGCTACGAGCAGTACTTC. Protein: CASSIVPSGYEQYF.

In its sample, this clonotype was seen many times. The CDR3 reads CASSLESQGMNTEAFF. In nucleotides, the CDR3 is TGTGCCAGCAGCTTGGAAAGTCAGGGGATGAACACTGAAGCTTTCTTT. The V and J genes are TRBV5-4 and TRBJ1-1; tentative D call: TRBD1 (6 bases). The CDR3 has 16 residues. Deletions cut 0 bases from V and 0 bases from J, with 12 bases between. Germline loops: CDR1 SGHNT, CDR2 YYREEE (reference sequence).

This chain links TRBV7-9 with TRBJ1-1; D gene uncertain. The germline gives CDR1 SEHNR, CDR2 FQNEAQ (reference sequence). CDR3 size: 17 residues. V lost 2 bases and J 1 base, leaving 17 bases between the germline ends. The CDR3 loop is CASSLRQWYRENTEAFF. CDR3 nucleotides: TGTGCCAGCAGCTTACGGCAGTGGTACAGAGAGAACACTGAAGCTTTCTTT.

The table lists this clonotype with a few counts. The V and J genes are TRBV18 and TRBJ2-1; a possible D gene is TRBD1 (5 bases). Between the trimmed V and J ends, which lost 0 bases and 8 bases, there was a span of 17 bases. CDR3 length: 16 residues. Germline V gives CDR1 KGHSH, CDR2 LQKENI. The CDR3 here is CASSPPIQGGRDEQFF. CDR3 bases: TGTGCCAGCTCACCACCGATCCAGGGTGGACGAGATGAGCAGTTCTTC.

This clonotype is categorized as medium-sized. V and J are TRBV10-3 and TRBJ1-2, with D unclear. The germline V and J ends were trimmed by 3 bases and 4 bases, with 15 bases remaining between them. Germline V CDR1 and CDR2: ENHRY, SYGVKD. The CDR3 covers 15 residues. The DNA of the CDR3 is TGTGCCATCAGTGACCGCACAACGGGAAGCTATGGCTACACCTTC. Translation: CAISDRTTGSYGYTF.

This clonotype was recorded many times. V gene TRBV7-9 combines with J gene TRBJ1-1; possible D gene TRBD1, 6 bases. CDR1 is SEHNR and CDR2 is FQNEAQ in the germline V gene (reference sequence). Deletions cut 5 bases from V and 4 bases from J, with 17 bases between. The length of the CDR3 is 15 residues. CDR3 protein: CASSRFGGSGTEAFF. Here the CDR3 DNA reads TGTGCCAGCAGCCGATTTGGGGGCTCTGGCACTGAAGCTTTCTTT.

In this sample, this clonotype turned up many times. Here the CDR3 DNA reads TGTGCCAGCAGCTCCCTAGCGAGGGGGTTGGCGGAGACCCAGTACTTC. Encoded protein: CASSSLARGLAETQYF. V usage is TRBV7-9 and J usage is TRBJ2-5; D may be TRBD1 or TRBD2 (6 bases each). The CDR3 has 16 residues. Trimming removed 4 bases at V and 5 bases at J, with 20 bases between. CDR1 and CDR2 from the germline V gene are SEHNR and FQNEAQ (reference sequence).

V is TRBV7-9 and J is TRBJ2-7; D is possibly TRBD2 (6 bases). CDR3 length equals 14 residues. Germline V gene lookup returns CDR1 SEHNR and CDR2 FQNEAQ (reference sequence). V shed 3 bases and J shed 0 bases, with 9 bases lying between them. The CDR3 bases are TGTGCCAGCAGCTTCGGCGGGGACTCCTACGAGCAGTACTTC. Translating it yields CASSFGGDSYEQYF.

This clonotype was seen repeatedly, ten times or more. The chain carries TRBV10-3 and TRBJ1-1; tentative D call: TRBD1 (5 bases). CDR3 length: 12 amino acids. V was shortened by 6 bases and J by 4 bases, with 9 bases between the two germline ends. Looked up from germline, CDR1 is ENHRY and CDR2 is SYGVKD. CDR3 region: CAIRPGPTEAFF. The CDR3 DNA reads TGTGCCATCAGACCGGGACCCACTGAAGCTTTCTTT.

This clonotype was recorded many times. In nucleotides, the CDR3 is TGCAGTGCTAGACCCGAGAATACGCAGTATTTT. It translates to CSARPENTQYF. This chain joins TRBV20-1 and TRBJ2-3; D is uncertain. Germline CDR1 and CDR2: DFQATT and SNEGSKA (reference sequence). The ends were cut back, 2 bases at V and 7 bases at J, with 7 bases in the middle. The CDR3 has 11 amino acids.

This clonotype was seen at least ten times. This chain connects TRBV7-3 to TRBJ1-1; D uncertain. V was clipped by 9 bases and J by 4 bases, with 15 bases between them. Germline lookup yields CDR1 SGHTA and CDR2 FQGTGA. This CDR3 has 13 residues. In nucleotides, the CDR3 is TGTGCCAGTTTCCTAAGGCGGGGCACTGAAGCTTTCTTT. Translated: CASFLRRGTEAFF.

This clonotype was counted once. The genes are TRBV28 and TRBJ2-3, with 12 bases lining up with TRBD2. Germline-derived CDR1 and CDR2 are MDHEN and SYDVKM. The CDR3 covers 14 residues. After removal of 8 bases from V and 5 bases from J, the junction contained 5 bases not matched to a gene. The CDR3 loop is CASGTSGLGDTQYF. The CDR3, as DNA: TGTGCCAGCGGGACTAGCGGGTTGGGAGATACGCAGTATTTT.

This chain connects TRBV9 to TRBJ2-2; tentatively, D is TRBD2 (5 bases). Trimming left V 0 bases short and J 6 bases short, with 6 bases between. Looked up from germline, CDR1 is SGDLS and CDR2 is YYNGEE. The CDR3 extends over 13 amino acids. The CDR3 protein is CASSVAGSGELFF. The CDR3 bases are TGTGCCAGCAGCGTAGCGGGATCCGGGGAGCTGTTTTTT.

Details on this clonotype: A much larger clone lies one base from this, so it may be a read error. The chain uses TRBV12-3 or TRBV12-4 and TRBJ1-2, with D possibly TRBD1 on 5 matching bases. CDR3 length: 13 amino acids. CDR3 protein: CTSSLAQAYGYTF. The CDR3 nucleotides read TGTACCAGCAGTTTGGCACAGGCCTATGGCTACACCTTC.

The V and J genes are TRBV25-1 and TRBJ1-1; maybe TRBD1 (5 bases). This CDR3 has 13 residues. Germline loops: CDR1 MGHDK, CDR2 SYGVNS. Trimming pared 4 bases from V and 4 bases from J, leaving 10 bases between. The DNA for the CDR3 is TGTGCCAGCAGTGGGGGCATCGCCACTGAAGCTTTCTTT. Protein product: CASSGGIATEAFF.

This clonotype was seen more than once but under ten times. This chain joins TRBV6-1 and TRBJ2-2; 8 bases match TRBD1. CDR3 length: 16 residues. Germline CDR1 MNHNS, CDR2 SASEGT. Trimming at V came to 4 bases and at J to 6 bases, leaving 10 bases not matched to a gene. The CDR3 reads CASSALDREAAGELFF. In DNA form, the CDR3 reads TGTGCCAGCAGTGCTCTGGACAGGGAGGCTGCCGGGGAGCTGTTTTTT.

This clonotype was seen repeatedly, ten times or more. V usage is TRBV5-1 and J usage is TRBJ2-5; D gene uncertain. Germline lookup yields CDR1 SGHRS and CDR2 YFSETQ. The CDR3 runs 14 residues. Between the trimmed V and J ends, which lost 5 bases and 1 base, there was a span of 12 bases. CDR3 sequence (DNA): TGCGCCAGCAGTTTTAGACGTCCCCAAGAGACCCAGTACTTC. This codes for CASSFRRPQETQYF.

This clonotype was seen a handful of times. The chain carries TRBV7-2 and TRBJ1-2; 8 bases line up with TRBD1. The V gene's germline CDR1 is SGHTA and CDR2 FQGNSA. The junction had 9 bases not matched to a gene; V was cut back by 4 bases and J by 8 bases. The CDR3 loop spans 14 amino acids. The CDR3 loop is CASSSQGALMGYTF. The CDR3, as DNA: TGTGCCAGCAGCTCGCAGGGGGCTTTAATGGGCTACACCTTC.

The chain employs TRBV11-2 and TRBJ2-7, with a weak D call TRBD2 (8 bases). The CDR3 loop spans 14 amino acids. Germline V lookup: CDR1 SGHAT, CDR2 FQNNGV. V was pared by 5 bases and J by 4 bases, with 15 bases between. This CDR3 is CASSLREGAYEQYF. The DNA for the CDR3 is TGTGCCAGCAGCCTCCGGGAGGGGGCGTACGAGCAGTACTTC.

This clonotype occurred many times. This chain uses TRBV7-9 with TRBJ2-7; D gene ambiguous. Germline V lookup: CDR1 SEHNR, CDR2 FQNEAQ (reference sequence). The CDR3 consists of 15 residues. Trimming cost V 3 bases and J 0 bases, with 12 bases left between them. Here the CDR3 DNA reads TGTGCCAGCAGCTTGATGGGCAGCAGCTCCTACGAGCAGTACTTC. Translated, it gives CASSLMGSSSYEQYF.